Following are 30 T cell receptor beta chains from one sample sequenced in a study of siplizumab effects on memory and regulatory T cells. The data were produced by immunoSEQ multiplex PCR, yet TCRdb's version contains in-frame clones alone and is incomplete. This sample has some 120,000 clones; about 94% occur once, and the top ten carry about 0.16%. The sample was non-Treg CD4+ T cells sorted from blood. All receptors derive from a human donor in good health.

V usage is TRBV9 and J usage is TRBJ2-5; D gene ambiguous. This CDR3 has 13 amino acids. Trimming took off 4 bases at V and 4 bases at J, with 11 bases between the two ends. In germline, CDR1 is SGDLS, CDR2 YYNGEE. The CDR3 here is CASSLSDPETQYF. The CDR3 nucleotides are TGTGCCAGCAGCCTGTCGGACCCAGAGACCCAGTACTTC.

The V call is TRBV6-5, the J call TRBJ1-2; 8 nucleotides match TRBD1. The CDR3 runs to 13 residues. Germline loops: CDR1 MNHEY, CDR2 SVGAGI. V shed 5 bases and J 8 bases; nucleotides not matched to a gene: 7. CDR3 DNA sequence: TGTGCCAGCAGTCCCAGGGGGCAGGGGGGCTACACCTTC. Its protein is CASSPRGQGGYTF.

The chain carries TRBV11-2 and TRBJ1-1; D remains ambiguous. The V gene's germline CDR1 is SGHAT and CDR2 FQNNGV. Trimming shortened V by 5 bases and J by 5 bases, and 12 bases separated the two germline ends. This CDR3 has 13 amino acids. CDR3 sequence (DNA): TGTGCCAGCAGCACGGAGTTGATTACTGAAGCTTTCTTT. Translated: CASSTELITEAFF.

The CDR3 DNA reads as TGTGCCAGCACTTTAGGGGGGTCGGGGGAGACCCAGTACTTC. Translating gives CASTLGGSGETQYF. This rearrangement joins TRBV13 to TRBJ2-5; D is tentatively TRBD1 or TRBD2 (6 bases each). This CDR3 region has 14 residues. The V gene lost 7 bases and the J gene lost 5 bases, with 17 bases spanning the gap. Germline V gene lookup returns CDR1 PRHDT and CDR2 FYEKMQ (reference sequence).

The genes are TRBV19 and TRBJ2-3, with 12 bases lining up with TRBD2. The junction had 6 bases not matched to a gene; V was cut back by 4 bases and J by 4 bases. This CDR3 region has 16 residues. Germline lookup yields CDR1 LNHDA and CDR2 SQIVND (reference sequence). The DNA of the CDR3 is TGTGCCAGTAGTAAAACTAGCGGGGGGCCCCCAGATACGCAGTATTTT. Its translation is CASSKTSGGPPDTQYF. The full variable domain, its missing parts supplied by reference TRBV19 and TRBJ2-3, is DGGITQSPKYLFRKEGQNVTLSCEQNLNHDAMYWYRQDPGQGLRLIYYSQIVNDFQKGDIAEGYSVSREKKESFPLTVTSAQKNPTAFYLCASSKTSGGPPDTQYFGPGTRLTVL.

V is TRBV11-2 and J is TRBJ1-2; no clear D. CDR1 and CDR2 from the germline V gene are SGHAT and FQNNGV. The CDR3 spans 14 residues. Trimming left V 4 bases short and J 5 bases short, with 14 bases between. In DNA form, the CDR3 reads TGTGCCAGCAGCTCCCGGAGGGTGGGATATGGCTACACCTTC. Translation gives CASSSRRVGYGYTF.

This chain connects TRBV6-1 to TRBJ1-5, with D hard to call. The CDR3 has 16 amino acids. CDR1 is MNHNS, CDR2 SASEGT, per germline. The V end lost 3 bases, the J end lost 0 bases, and 12 bases lay between the germline ends. The CDR3 here is CASSEEATLSNQPQHF. The DNA of the CDR3 is TGTGCCAGCAGTGAGGAAGCCACACTTAGCAATCAGCCCCAGCATTTT.

V and J are TRBV9 and TRBJ1-2; possible D gene TRBD1, 6 bases. The CDR3 loop spans 15 amino acids. CDR1 is SGDLS and CDR2 is YYNGEE in the germline V gene. Trimming shortened V by 4 bases and J by 6 bases, and 19 bases separated the two germline ends. The CDR3 spells CASSLSWGGADGYTF. DNA for the CDR3: TGTGCCAGCAGCCTCAGCTGGGGGGGCGCAGATGGCTACACCTTC.

This chain connects TRBV30 to TRBJ1-3; D may be TRBD1 (6 bases). This CDR3 comprises 14 residues. The ends were cut back, 2 bases at V and 1 base at J, with 9 bases in the middle. Germline CDR1 and CDR2: GTSNPN and SVGIG (reference sequence). The CDR3 DNA reads as TGTGCCTGGAGTCAGGGGCTATCTGGAAACACCATATATTTT. Its translation is CAWSQGLSGNTIYF.

The chain links TRBV9 to TRBJ2-7; TRBD2 might be the D (6 bases). Trimming left V 2 bases short and J 0 bases short, with 12 bases between. This CDR3 is 15 amino acids long. CDR1 and CDR2 (germline): SGDLS, YYNGEE. The CDR3 DNA sequence: TGTGCCAGCAGCGTCCGGGCGGGAAGCTCCTACGAGCAGTACTTC. It translates to CASSVRAGSSYEQYF.

CDR3 loop: CASSLMSLNGYTF. The CDR3 bases are TGTGCCAGCAGCTTAATGAGTTTAAATGGCTACACCTTC. The chain links TRBV7-3 to TRBJ1-2; no clear D. V lost 1 base and J 6 bases, leaving 9 bases between the germline ends. The CDR3 length is 13 residues. Germline V gives CDR1 SGHTA, CDR2 FQGTGA.

CDR3 protein: CASSLVRGGSGELFF. The CDR3 DNA reads TGTGCCAGCAGCTTGGTGCGGGGGGGCTCCGGGGAGCTGTTTTTT. This rearrangement joins TRBV5-4 to TRBJ2-2; 9 bases agree with TRBD2. This CDR3 is built from 15 residues. Germline V gene data show CDR1 as SGHNT and CDR2 as YYREEE (reference sequence). J was trimmed by 6 bases and V by 0 bases; bases with no gene match: 3.

The chain links TRBV15 to TRBJ2-7; TRBD2 aligns across 7 bases. Germline CDR1 LNHNV, CDR2 YYDKDF (reference sequence). This CDR3 comprises 12 residues. Trimming removed 2 bases from V and 6 bases from J; junction bases left unmatched: 1. The CDR3 is CATSRLAGEQYF. DNA of the CDR3: TGTGCCACCAGCAGATTAGCGGGCGAGCAGTACTTC. The whole variable domain, filled in from reference TRBV15 and TRBJ2-7, reads DAMVIQNPRYQVTQFGKPVTLSCSQTLNHNVMYWYQQKSSQAPKLLFHYYDKDFNNEADTPDNFQSRRPNTSFCFLDIRSPGLGDTAMYLCATSRLAGEQYFGPGTRLTVT.

V is TRBV27 and J is TRBJ1-1; the D gene is possibly TRBD1 (5 bases). V lost 3 bases and J 3 bases, leaving 23 bases between the germline ends. CDR1 and CDR2 from the germline V gene are MNHEY and SMNVEV (reference sequence). The length of the CDR3 is 18 residues. As DNA, the CDR3 is TGTGCCAGCAGTTTCAACAGGCTGAAAATGGGCAAGGACACTGAAGCTTTCTTT. It encodes CASSFNRLKMGKDTEAFF.

The chain combines TRBV7-3 with TRBJ2-3, with a tentative D call TRBD2 (7 bases). The germline V and J ends were trimmed by 2 bases and 5 bases, with 11 bases remaining between them. The CDR3 is made up of 14 amino acids. Germline CDR1 reads SGHTA; CDR2 reads FQGTGA. CDR3 amino acids: CASSLWGGQDTQYF. CDR3 in DNA: TGTGCCAGCAGCTTATGGGGGGGCCAAGATACGCAGTATTTT.

The chain is built from TRBV5-1 and TRBJ2-2; the match to TRBD1 covers 7 bases. Unmatched junction bases numbered 6, after V lost 4 bases and J lost 6 bases. The germline gives CDR1 SGHRS, CDR2 YFSETQ. The CDR3 consists of 14 residues. CDR3 residues: CASSTGQHSGELFF. Here the CDR3 DNA reads TGCGCCAGCAGCACGGGACAGCACTCCGGGGAGCTGTTTTTT.

This clone was picked up one time. The CDR3 protein is CASSPTGLNTEAFF. The CDR3 nucleotides are TGTGCCAGCTCACCAACAGGGTTGAACACTGAAGCTTTCTTT. This chain links TRBV18 with TRBJ1-1, with a tentative D call TRBD1 (6 bases). There are 14 residues in the CDR3. CDR1 and CDR2 from the germline V gene are KGHSH and LQKENI. V lost 2 bases, J lost 0 bases, and 7 bases lay in between. The whole variable domain, filled in from reference TRBV18 and TRBJ1-1, reads NAGVMQNPRHLVRRRGQEARLRCSPMKGHSHVYWYRQLPEEGLKFMVYLQKENIIDESGMPKERFSAEFPKEGPSILRIQQVVRGDSAAYFCASSPTGLNTEAFFGQGTRLTVV.

The chain links TRBV5-4 to TRBJ1-1, with 11 bases that match TRBD1. Germline CDR1 and CDR2: SGHNT and YYREEE (reference sequence). The CDR3 loop spans 16 amino acids. V lost 4 bases to trimming and J lost 2 bases; unmatched junction nucleotides: 7. The CDR3, as DNA: TGTGCCAGCAGCCCGGGACAGGGGGTTGTAAACACTGAAGCTTTCTTT. Translation: CASSPGQGVVNTEAFF.

This clone has just one count. The rearrangement uses TRBV7-2 and TRBJ1-6, with TRBD1 identical over 7 bases. The CDR3 length is 16 residues. Germline-derived CDR1 and CDR2 are SGHTA and FQGNSA. With V trimmed by 5 bases and J by 7 bases, 11 bases remained unmatched. The CDR3 sequence is CASSPRPETGNSPLHF. CDR3 coding DNA: TGTGCCAGCAGCCCCCGTCCTGAGACAGGGAATTCACCCCTCCACTTT.

J is TRBJ2-3 and V is TRBV6-5; 8 bases line up with TRBD1. V lost 2 bases to trimming and J lost 2 bases; unmatched junction nucleotides: 6. Germline-derived CDR1 and CDR2 are MNHEY and SVGAGI. This CDR3 is built from 16 residues. CDR3 DNA sequence: TGTGCCAGCAGTTACCAGACAGGGGTCCACACAGATACGCAGTATTTT. Amino acids: CASSYQTGVHTDTQYF.

A word on this clone: This sample also contains other DNA sequences that code for the same CDR3. The chain employs TRBV5-1 and TRBJ1-4, with 7 positions matching TRBD1. Germline CDR1 reads SGHRS; CDR2 reads YFSETQ. This CDR3 has 13 amino acids. Trimming took 1 base from V and 8 from J; bases not matched to a gene: 2. The CDR3, as DNA: TGCGCCAGCAGCTTGACAGGGGACGAAAAACTGTTTTTT. Translated: CASSLTGDEKLFF.

This chain links TRBV5-1 with TRBJ2-5; 8 bases agree with TRBD1. The CDR3 runs 14 residues. Germline V gene sequence: CDR1 SGHRS, CDR2 YFSETQ. Losses at the gene ends were 4 bases for V and 5 bases for J; bases not matched to a gene: 7. CDR3 protein: CASSMTGAGETQYF. The DNA for the CDR3 is TGCGCCAGCAGCATGACAGGGGCGGGGGAGACCCAGTACTTC.

The genes are TRBV11-3 and TRBJ2-3, with D perhaps matching TRBD1 (5 bases). Germline V gene lookup returns CDR1 SGHNT and CDR2 YENEEA. The ends were cut back, 1 base at V and 4 bases at J, with 6 bases in the middle. The CDR3 extends over 13 amino acids. CDR3 protein: CASSLVTADTQYF. In nucleotides, the CDR3 is TGTGCCAGCAGCTTAGTGACAGCAGATACGCAGTATTTT.

The chain links TRBV11-2 to TRBJ1-2; 9 bases align to TRBD1. Germline-derived CDR1 and CDR2 are SGHAT and FQNNGV. The CDR3 is 13 residues long. Germline trimming cut 8 bases from V and 8 bases from J; bases unmatched to any gene: 9. CDR3 residues: CASEFGTGKGYTF. For the CDR3, the DNA is TGTGCCAGCGAATTCGGGACAGGGAAGGGCTACACCTTC.

The chain employs TRBV7-2 and TRBJ1-4; D may be TRBD1 (6 bases). The germline gives CDR1 SGHTA, CDR2 FQGNSA. The CDR3 has 13 amino acids. V gave up 5 bases and J gave up 8 bases, with 12 bases separating them. Here the CDR3 DNA reads TGTGCCAGCAGCCTGGGGGCGGCCGAAAAACTGTTTTTT. It codes for CASSLGAAEKLFF. The full variable domain, completed using reference TRBV7-2 and TRBJ1-4, is GAGVSQSPSNKVTEKGKDVELRCDPISGHTALYWYRQSLGQGLEFLIYFQGNSAPDKSGLPSDRFSAERTGGSVSTLTIQRTQQEDSAVYLCASSLGAAEKLFFGSGTQLSVL.

CDR3 region: CASSSPQGRNEQFF. In DNA form, the CDR3 reads TGTGCCAGCAGTTCCCCGCAGGGTAGGAATGAGCAGTTCTTC. The J gene is TRBJ2-1, the V gene TRBV6-6; tentative D call: TRBD1 (5 bases). Looked up from germline, CDR1 is MNHNY and CDR2 is SVGAGI (reference sequence). The V and J ends lost 4 bases and 7 bases respectively, with 14 bases between them. This CDR3 comprises 14 residues.

The rearrangement joins TRBV5-1 to TRBJ2-3, with 12 bases that match TRBD2. The CDR3 contains 16 residues. The V gene's germline CDR1 is SGHRS and CDR2 YFSETQ. The trim removed 3 bases at V and 4 bases at J, leaving 6 bases unmatched. CDR3 in DNA: TGCGCCAGCAGCTCCCGACTAGCGGGGGTGGCAGATACGCAGTATTTT. As protein: CASSSRLAGVADTQYF.

The chain couples TRBV21-1 to TRBJ1-1; no DNA check was done on the table's D call, TRBD1. TRBV21-1 is a recognized pseudogene. The CDR3 covers 18 residues. CDR3 in DNA: TGTGCCAGCAGCCCCCCTTATGCGACAGGGGCCTGGGGCACTGAAGCTTTCTTT. This sequence encodes CASSPPYATGAWGTEAFF.

J is TRBJ1-1 and V is TRBV15; 7 bases map to TRBD1. This CDR3 has 15 amino acids. In germline, CDR1 is LNHNV, CDR2 YYDKDF (reference sequence). V lost 1 base and J lost 5; bases outside the gene matches: 7. The CDR3 loop is CATSRGDRDGTEAFF. The CDR3 nucleotides read TGTGCCACCAGCAGAGGAGACAGGGATGGAACTGAAGCTTTCTTT.

V gene TRBV2 combines with J gene TRBJ1-2, with D unresolved. V lost 1 base to trimming and J lost 4 bases, with 7 bases between them. CDR3 length equals 13 residues. Per germline, CDR1 SNHLY and CDR2 FYNNEI. In nucleotides, the CDR3 is TGTGCCAGCAGTGAAGGGAGAAGCTATGGCTACACCTTC. This sequence encodes CASSEGRSYGYTF.